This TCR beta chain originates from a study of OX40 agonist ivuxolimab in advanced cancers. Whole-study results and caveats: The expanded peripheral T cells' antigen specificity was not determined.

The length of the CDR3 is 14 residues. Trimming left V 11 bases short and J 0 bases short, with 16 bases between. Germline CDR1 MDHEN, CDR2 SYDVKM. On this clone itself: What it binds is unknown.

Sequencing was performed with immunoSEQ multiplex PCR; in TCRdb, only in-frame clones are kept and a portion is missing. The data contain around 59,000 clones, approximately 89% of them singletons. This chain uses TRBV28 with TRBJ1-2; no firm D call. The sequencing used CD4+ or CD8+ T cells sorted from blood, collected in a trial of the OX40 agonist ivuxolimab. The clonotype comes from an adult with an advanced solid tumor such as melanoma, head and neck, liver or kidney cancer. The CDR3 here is CACRPRFPNYGYTF. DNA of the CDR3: TGTGCCTGCCGCCCGAGGTTTCCTAACTATGGCTACACCTTC.